These 18 T cell receptor beta chains came from one sample sequenced in a study of identical twins. MiXCR, applied by TCRdb to the 5' RACE reads, yields one record per CDR3 protein. This table holds hundreds of thousands of distinct CDR3 sequences, more than 6.5% found once. The same data also contributed to another study, on yellow fever vaccine responses in identical twins.

Sequencing used PBMCs. The receptors come from a woman between 18 and 29 years old in good health.

This clonotype was seen many times. This chain links TRBV20-1 with TRBJ2-4; a weak D match, TRBD2 (5 bases). The V end was cut by 6 bases, the J end by 4 bases, with 10 bases between. The CDR3 totals 12 residues. Per the germline V gene, CDR1 is DFQATT and CDR2 is SNEGSKA (reference sequence). The CDR3 DNA reads TGCAGTGCCTCGCCGGGAAAAAACATTCAGTACTTC. Its protein is CSASPGKNIQYF.

This clonotype has a count of ten or more. The chain couples TRBV7-9 to TRBJ2-1, with no clear D. The CDR3 has 16 residues. Trimming removed 1 base from V and 2 bases from J, with 12 bases in between. Germline V gives CDR1 SEHNR, CDR2 FQNEAQ (reference sequence). The DNA of the CDR3 is TGTGCCAGCAGCTTAGACGGACGCCTTGCCTACAATGAGCAGTTCTTC. Protein product: CASSLDGRLAYNEQFF.

This clonotype was counted many times. The gene calls are TRBV4-1 and TRBJ2-3, with D tentatively TRBD2 (6 bases). Germline loops: CDR1 MGHRA, CDR2 YSYEKL. This CDR3 has 16 amino acids. The V gene lost 1 base and the J gene lost 3 bases, with 14 bases spanning the gap. CDR3 sequence reads: CASSQAASGWTDTQYF. Written as DNA, the CDR3 is TGCGCCAGCAGCCAAGCCGCCAGCGGGTGGACAGATACGCAGTATTTT.

This clonotype was seen at least ten times. The rearrangement links TRBV28 to TRBJ2-7; the D gene could be TRBD1 or TRBD2 (6 bases each). The germline V gene encodes CDR1 MDHEN and CDR2 SYDVKM. With 7 bases removed from V and 2 bases from J, the gap between germline ends came to 15 bases. This CDR3 is 14 amino acids long. CDR3 region: CASTGGGIPYEQYF. The CDR3 coding sequence is TGTGCCAGCACCGGAGGGGGGATACCCTACGAGCAGTACTTC.

This clonotype turned up a few times. This chain uses TRBV29-1 with TRBJ2-5; tentatively, D is TRBD1 (6 bases). In germline, CDR1 is SQVTM, CDR2 ANQGSEA. This CDR3 is built from 16 residues. V gave up 4 bases and J gave up 1 base, with 19 bases separating them. The CDR3: CSVVGSYRETQETQYF. In nucleotides, the CDR3 is TGCAGCGTTGTGGGTAGTTACAGGGAGACCCAAGAGACCCAGTACTTC.

This clonotype showed up just a few times. The rearrangement joins TRBV28 to TRBJ2-6, with 9 bases lining up with TRBD1. Germline values: CDR1 MDHEN, CDR2 SYDVKM. Trimming at V came to 1 base and at J to 1 base, leaving 8 bases not matched to a gene. The CDR3 runs 19 residues. CDR3 bases: TGTGCCAGCAGTTTATATACAGGGGGCCTCCCTTCTGGGGCCAACGTCCTGACTTTC. Translated: CASSLYTGGLPSGANVLTF. The full variable domain, its missing parts supplied by reference TRBV28 and TRBJ2-6, is DVKVTQSSRYLVKRTGEKVFLECVQDMDHENMFWYRQDPGLGLRLIYFSYDVKMKEKGDIPEGYSVSREKKERFSLILESASTNQTSMYLCASSLYTGGLPSGANVLTFGAGSRLTVL.

The chain uses TRBV7-2 and TRBJ1-1, with D unclear. Germline V CDR1 and CDR2: SGHTA, FQGNSA. The germline V and J ends were trimmed by 2 bases and 1 base, with 8 bases remaining between them. The CDR3 has 14 amino acids. The CDR3 DNA reads as TGTGCCAGCAGCTTATGGTCCGGGAACACTGAAGCTTTCTTT. It is translated as CASSLWSGNTEAFF.

Only a few counts were recorded for this clonotype. The V call is TRBV19, the J call TRBJ2-7; D could derive from TRBD1 or TRBD2 (5 bases each). CDR1 is LNHDA and CDR2 is SQIVND in the germline V gene (reference sequence). The ends were cut back, 3 bases at V and 3 bases at J, with 12 bases in the middle. The CDR3 length is 14 residues. This chain's CDR3 is CASSMNRDHYEQYF. CDR3 nucleotide sequence: TGTGCCAGTAGTATGAACCGGGACCACTACGAGCAGTACTTC.

This clonotype occurred many times. This chain joins TRBV20-1 and TRBJ2-7; 7 bases line up with TRBD2. The germline gives CDR1 DFQATT, CDR2 SNEGSKA (reference sequence). The V gene end was trimmed by 1 base and the J gene end by 3 bases; junction bases not matched to a gene: 12. This CDR3 region has 16 residues. CDR3 region: CSARARDYGGFYEQYF. CDR3 in DNA: TGCAGTGCTAGAGCCCGGGACTACGGGGGATTCTACGAGCAGTACTTC.

This clonotype was seen a handful of times. V and J are TRBV2 and TRBJ2-5; the D gene could be TRBD1 or TRBD2 (5 bases each). In germline, CDR1 is SNHLY, CDR2 FYNNEI. Trimming cost V 8 bases and J 3 bases, with 16 bases left between them. The CDR3 length is 14 residues. The CDR3 sequence: CASAPGRLKETQYF. DNA for the CDR3: TGTGCCAGCGCCCCGGGACGGTTAAAAGAGACCCAGTACTTC.

This clonotype has just a few counts. The rearrangement uses TRBV19 and TRBJ2-6, with a weak D call TRBD2 (5 bases). The CDR3 consists of 19 residues. V shed 3 bases and J shed 0 bases, with 18 bases lying between them. Per the germline V gene, CDR1 is LNHDA and CDR2 is SQIVND (reference sequence). The CDR3 sequence: CASSIQGSDFVSGANVLTF. In nucleotides, the CDR3 is TGTGCCAGTAGTATCCAAGGGTCGGACTTCGTCTCTGGGGCCAACGTCCTGACTTTC.

The CDR3 is CASTTGLDTQYF. CDR3 DNA: TGTGCCAGCACCACAGGTTTAGATACGCAGTATTTT. This chain joins TRBV2 and TRBJ2-3, with D possibly TRBD1 on 5 matching bases. The length of the CDR3 is 12 residues. Per germline, CDR1 SNHLY and CDR2 FYNNEI. The V end lost 7 bases, the J end lost 5 bases, and 10 bases lay between the germline ends. Combining the CDR3 with reference TRBV2 and TRBJ2-3 gives the whole variable domain EPEVTQTPSHQVTQMGQEVILRCVPISNHLYFYWYRQILGQKVEFLVSFYNNEISEKSEIFDDQFSVERPDGSNFTLKIRSTKLEDSAMYFCASTTGLDTQYFGPGTRLTVL.

In DNA, the CDR3 is TGCGCCAGCAGCCGGACGTCAGGGGTTATGGGCACAGATACGCAGTATTTT. It is translated as CASSRTSGVMGTDTQYF. V usage is TRBV4-3 and J usage is TRBJ2-3; possibly TRBD1 for D (6 bases). Germline V gene lookup returns CDR1 LGHNA and CDR2 YSLEER. This CDR3 comprises 17 residues. V dropped 4 bases and J dropped 1 base, with 18 bases sitting between them.

This clonotype came up a few times. This chain uses TRBV6-4 with TRBJ2-1, with 9 nucleotides matching TRBD1. The V gene's germline CDR1 is MRHNA and CDR2 SNTAGT. With V trimmed by 4 bases and J by 5 bases, 9 bases remained unmatched. The CDR3 totals 16 residues. Here the CDR3 DNA reads TGTGCCAGCAGTGGATCGACAGGGGGAGGTCACAATGAGCAGTTCTTC. Protein: CASSGSTGGGHNEQFF.

For the CDR3, the DNA is TGCGCCAGCAGCCAAGATCTCGCTAGCGGGAGCTCCTACAATGAGCAGTTCTTC. This sequence encodes CASSQDLASGSSYNEQFF. The V and J genes are TRBV4-3 and TRBJ2-1, with TRBD2 matching 10 bases. V lost 0 bases to trimming and J lost 0 bases; unmatched junction nucleotides: 5. This CDR3 has 18 residues. Per germline, CDR1 LGHNA and CDR2 YSLEER.

The chain has TRBV7-9 and TRBJ1-6; 9 bases are shared with TRBD1. J was trimmed by 2 bases and V by 5 bases; bases with no gene match: 4. Germline V gene sequence: CDR1 SEHNR, CDR2 FQNEAQ (reference sequence). The CDR3 is made up of 16 amino acids. The CDR3 here is CASSDRDRAYNSPLHF. The CDR3 DNA reads as TGTGCCAGCAGCGACCGGGACAGGGCCTATAATTCACCCCTCCACTTT.

J is TRBJ2-1 and V is TRBV5-1, with 12 bases that match TRBD1. The CDR3 has 15 residues. Losses at the gene ends were 4 bases for V and 6 bases for J; bases not matched to a gene: 5. Germline V gene lookup returns CDR1 SGHRS and CDR2 YFSETQ. The DNA of the CDR3 is TGCGCCAGCAGCCCTGGGACAGGGGGCTTCAATGAGCAGTTCTTC. It specifies CASSPGTGGFNEQFF.

CDR3 bases: TGTGCCAGCAGAAAGGACTTATACGAGCAGTACTTC. Translated, it gives CASRKDLYEQYF. This chain uses TRBV6-2 or TRBV6-3 with TRBJ2-7, with D possibly TRBD2 on 5 matching bases. Germline CDR1 MNHEY, CDR2 SVGEGT. CDR3 length equals 12 residues. V shed 6 bases and J shed 4 bases, with 10 bases lying between them.